The sequence of this TCR beta chain was determined in a study of Graves' ophthalmopathy and Graves' hyperthyroidism. Study details: The study drew peripheral blood at initial diagnosis, before any treatment.

The V gene's germline CDR1 is GTSNPN and CDR2 SVGIG (reference sequence). V was shortened by 4 bases and J by 4 bases, with 7 bases between the two germline ends. The CDR3 covers 11 residues. Beta-chain TCR CDR3 regions were amplified from RNA transcripts. The first-round RT-PCR employed HTBI primers together with the Qiagen OneStep RT-PCR kit. A multiplex PCR was then performed as the second round. TCRdb re-called the multiplex PCR reads with MiXCR, one entry per CDR3 protein. The data contain fewer than 600,000 distinct CDR3 sequences, roughly 14% of them singletons. There are many counts of this clonotype.

The sequence was obtained from a woman in her thirties with Graves' ophthalmopathy. This chain links TRBV30 with TRBJ1-2; D uncertain. Material: blood. CDR3 protein: CAWISGYGYTF. The CDR3 coding sequence is TGTGCCTGGATATCAGGCTATGGCTACACCTTC.